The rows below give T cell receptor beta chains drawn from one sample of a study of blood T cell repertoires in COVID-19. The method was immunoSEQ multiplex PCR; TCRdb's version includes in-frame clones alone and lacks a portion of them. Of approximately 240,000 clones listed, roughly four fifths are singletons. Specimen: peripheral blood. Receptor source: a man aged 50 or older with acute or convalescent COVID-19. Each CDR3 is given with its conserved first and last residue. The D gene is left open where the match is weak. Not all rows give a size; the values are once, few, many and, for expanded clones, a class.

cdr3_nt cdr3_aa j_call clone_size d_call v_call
TGTGCCAGCTCACCACAGACTAGCGGGAACACCGGGGAGCTGTTTTTT CASSPQTSGNTGELFF TRBJ2-2 few TRBD2 TRBV18
TGTGCCAGCAGCTCCGGACAGGTGAATACTTACACCGGGGAGCTGTTTTTT CASSSGQVNTYTGELFF TRBJ2-2 - TRBD1 TRBV5-4
TGTGCCATCAGTGAGACAGGGAGCACCGGGGAGCTGTTTTTT CAISETGSTGELFF TRBJ2-2 - - TRBV10-3
TGTGCCAGTACCACCAGACTCTCTGGGGCCAACGTCCTGACTTTC CASTTRLSGANVLTF TRBJ2-6 - - TRBV19
TGTGCCAGCAGCTTAGCGGGATCTATGGCCTATGGCTACACCTTC CASSLAGSMAYGYTF TRBJ1-2 - - TRBV11-2
TGTGCCAGCAGTGAAAGGCCCACGGGAGGTAATGAAAAACTGTTTTTT CASSERPTGGNEKLFF TRBJ1-4 - - TRBV6-1
TGCGCCAGCAGCTTGGATCGTTCACCCCTCCACTTT CASSLDRSPLHF TRBJ1-6 - - TRBV5-1
TGTGCTAGTGCAAATGACAGGGGGCTTCAGCCCCAGCATTTT CASANDRGLQPQHF TRBJ1-5 - TRBD1 TRBV12-5
TGTGCCAGCAGTTTTGGTTGGGACAGGGTCTGGCGGTACTTC CASSFGWDRVWRYF TRBJ2-7 - TRBD1 TRBV28
TGCGCCAGCAGCTTGGAAGGCGGGGGGATGAAGACCGGGGAGCTGTTTTTT CASSLEGGGMKTGELFF TRBJ2-2 - TRBD2 TRBV5-1
TGTGCCAGCAGTTTTTTTCCCCCAGGGTTGGGCTACGAGCAGTACTTC CASSFFPPGLGYEQYF TRBJ2-7 - - TRBV27
TGTGCCAGCTTTATGGGCAGTAAGGTCACTGAAGCTTTCTTT CASFMGSKVTEAFF TRBJ1-1 few - TRBV7-8
TGTGCCAGCAGCCCCGGGGACAGGGGTATGAACACTGAAGCTTTCTTT CASSPGDRGMNTEAFF TRBJ1-1 - TRBD1 TRBV7-3
TGTGCCAGCGCCCCAGACTTATATGAGCAGTTCTTC CASAPDLYEQFF TRBJ2-1 - - TRBV19
TGCGCCAGCAGCCCCGGGACAGGGGGCACCGGGGAGCTGTTTTTT CASSPGTGGTGELFF TRBJ2-2 - TRBD1 TRBV5-1
TGTGCCAGCAGTGCAGAAGGGAGCTCCTATAATTCACCCCTCCACTTT CASSAEGSSYNSPLHF TRBJ1-6 - - TRBV6-1
TGTGCCAGCAGCCAAGAATTTTGGACTAGCGACACCTACGAGCAGTACTTC CASSQEFWTSDTYEQYF TRBJ2-7 - TRBD2 TRBV4-2
TGTGCCAGCAGTTTATCATACGGGACAGGGGGGATGAACACTGAAGCTTTCTTT CASSLSYGTGGMNTEAFF TRBJ1-1 few TRBD1 TRBV27
TGTGCCAGCAACGCGGGGGCGGAAGGCTACACCTTC CASNAGAEGYTF TRBJ1-2 - - TRBV25-1
TGTGCCAGCAGTTCCGGGACTGAAGGAAACACCATATATTTT CASSSGTEGNTIYF TRBJ1-3 - - TRBV6-5
TGTGCCAGTAGTCCCCAGGGAAAATATGGCTACACCTTC CASSPQGKYGYTF TRBJ1-2 - - TRBV19